This TCR beta chain was captured in a study of OX40 agonist ivuxolimab in advanced cancers. TCRdb's table, derived via immunoSEQ multiplex PCR, lists solely in-frame clones and lacks some. The sample gives tens of thousands of clones, around 89% of which show up once; over 10% is in the top ten. From germline, CDR1 is SNHLY and CDR2 FYNNEI. The CDR3 has 13 amino acids. Trimming removed 8 bases at V and 3 bases at J, with 11 bases between. General study findings and limits: The authors did not determine the antigen specificity of the expanded peripheral T cells. Dosing at 0.1 to 3.0 mg/kg was accompanied by clonal expansion of CD4+ and CD8+ blood T cells by week 6.

On this clone: Its antigen is still unknown.

Specimen: CD4+ or CD8+ T cells sorted from blood, collected in a trial of the OX40 agonist ivuxolimab. This rearrangement joins TRBV2 to TRBJ2-1; the D is unclear. This receptor was identified in an adult with an advanced solid tumor such as melanoma, head and neck, liver or kidney cancer. CDR3 residues: CASLSENYNEQFF. The CDR3 region has the DNA TGTGCCAGCCTAAGCGAGAACTACAATGAGCAGTTCTTC. Full variable domain (outside the CDR3, taken from reference TRBV2 and TRBJ2-1): EPEVTQTPSHQVTQMGQEVILRCVPISNHLYFYWYRQILGQKVEFLVSFYNNEISEKSEIFDDQFSVERPDGSNFTLKIRSTKLEDSAMYFCASLSENYNEQFFGPGTRLTVL.